The 3 T cell receptor beta chains reported below all come from one sample, sequenced in a study of graft-versus-host responses after intestinal transplantation. Some clones are missing from TCRdb's copy, which holds only in-frame ones; the method was immunoSEQ multiplex PCR. Here the sample spans 100,000 to 140,000 clones, roughly 87% being singletons. No antigen has been assigned to these receptors. This material consisted of unstimulated CD4+ T cells sorted from spleen or lymph node cells, taken before transplant. These receptors were obtained from a human donor who was the organ donor for an intestinal transplant.

The chain couples TRBV9 to TRBJ2-5; 7 nucleotides agree with TRBD1. Germline assignment: CDR1 SGDLS and CDR2 YYNGEE. The CDR3 has 15 amino acids. Trimming at V came to 4 bases and at J to 0 bases, leaving 6 bases not matched to a gene. In DNA, the CDR3 is TGTGCCAGCAGCTCGACAGGGAACAACCAAGAGACCCAGTACTTC. This encodes CASSSTGNNQETQYF.

The gene calls are TRBV30 and TRBJ2-7, with a tentative D call TRBD1 (6 bases). The CDR3 sequence is 15 residues long. The germline CDR1 and CDR2 sequences are GTSNPN and SVGIG (reference sequence). V lost 0 bases to trimming and J lost 1 base, with 13 bases between them. The CDR3 loop reads CAWSVPGVNSYEQYF. DNA for the CDR3: TGTGCCTGGAGTGTACCAGGGGTCAATTCCTACGAGCAGTACTTC.

The chain couples TRBV18 to TRBJ1-5; a possible D gene is TRBD1 (5 bases). The V gene's germline CDR1 is KGHSH and CDR2 LQKENI. This CDR3 has 15 residues. Trimming removed 3 bases from V and 7 bases from J, with 16 bases in between. CDR3 protein: CASSPGEGMGQPQHF. CDR3 sequence (DNA): TGTGCCAGCTCACCCGGGGAGGGGATGGGGCAGCCCCAGCATTTT.